The text below deals with one T cell receptor beta chain. Its cognate antigen is unknown. This sample is drawn from a study of response to subunit inactivated influenza vaccine. Study results and limitations: Each seasonal influenza vaccination recruits few new T cells, the authors suggested.

The CDR3 loop spans 15 amino acids. Germline V gene data show CDR1 as SGHRS and CDR2 as YFSETQ. V was pared by 6 bases and J by 0 bases, with 2 bases of the junction left unmatched. MiXCR, applied by TCRdb to the RT-PCR reads, yields one record per CDR3 protein. In the table there are about 480,000 distinct CDR3 sequences, 10% to 15% of which are singletons. The specimen comprised PBMCs from blood, sampled 40 to 50 days after vaccination. The TCR comes from a man aged 50-59 years who received an inactivated influenza vaccine. The genes are TRBV5-1 and TRBJ2-2; 10 nucleotides agree with TRBD2. CDR3 loop: CASTSGGANTGELFF. DNA of the CDR3: TGCGCCAGCACCAGCGGGGGGGCGAACACCGGGGAGCTGTTTTTT.